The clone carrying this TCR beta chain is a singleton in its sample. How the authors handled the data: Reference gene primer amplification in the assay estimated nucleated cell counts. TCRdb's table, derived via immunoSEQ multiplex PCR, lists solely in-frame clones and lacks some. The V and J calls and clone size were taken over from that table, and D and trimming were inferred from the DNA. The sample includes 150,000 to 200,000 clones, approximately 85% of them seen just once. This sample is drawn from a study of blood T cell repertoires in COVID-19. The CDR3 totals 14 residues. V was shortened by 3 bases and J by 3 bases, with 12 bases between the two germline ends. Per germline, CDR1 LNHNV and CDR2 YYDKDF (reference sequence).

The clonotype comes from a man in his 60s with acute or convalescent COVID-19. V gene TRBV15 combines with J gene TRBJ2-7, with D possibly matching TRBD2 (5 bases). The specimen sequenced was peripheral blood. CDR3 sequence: CATSRNGVGYEQYF. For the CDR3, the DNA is TGTGCCACCAGCAGGAACGGGGTGGGCTACGAGCAGTACTTC.